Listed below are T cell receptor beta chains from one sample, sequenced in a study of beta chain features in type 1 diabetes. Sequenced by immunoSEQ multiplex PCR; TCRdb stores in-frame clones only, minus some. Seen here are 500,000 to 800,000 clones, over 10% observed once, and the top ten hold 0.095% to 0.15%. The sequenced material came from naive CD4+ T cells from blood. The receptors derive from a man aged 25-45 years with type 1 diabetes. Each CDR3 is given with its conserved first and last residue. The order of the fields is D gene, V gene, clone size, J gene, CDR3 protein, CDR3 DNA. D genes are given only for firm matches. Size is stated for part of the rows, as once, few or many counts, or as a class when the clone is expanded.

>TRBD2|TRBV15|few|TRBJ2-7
CATSWDSGGIYEQYF
TGTGCCACCAGCTGGGATAGCGGGGGGATCTACGAGCAGTACTTC
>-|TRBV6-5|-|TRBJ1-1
CASSYSSSPGNTEAFF
TGTGCCAGCAGTTACTCGAGCTCGCCAGGGAACACTGAAGCTTTCTTT
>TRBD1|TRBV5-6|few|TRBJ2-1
CASSTDRAIGSYNEQFF
TGTGCCAGCAGCACGGACAGGGCAATAGGCTCCTACAATGAGCAGTTCTTC
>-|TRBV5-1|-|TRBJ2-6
CASSFPGSPGANVLTF
TGCGCCAGCAGCTTTCCCGGATCCCCTGGGGCCAACGTCCTGACTTTC
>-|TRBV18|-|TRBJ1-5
CASGGGNQPQHF
TGTGCCAGTGGGGGGGGCAATCAGCCCCAGCATTTT
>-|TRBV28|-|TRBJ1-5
CASSFLEAHQPQHF
TGTGCCAGCAGTTTTTTGGAGGCGCATCAGCCCCAGCATTTT
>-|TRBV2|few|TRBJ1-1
CASSREINTEAFF
TGTGCCAGCAGCAGGGAAATAAACACTGAAGCTTTCTTT
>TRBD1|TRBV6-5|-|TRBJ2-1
CASRHRTGVVGQFF
TGTGCCAGCAGGCATAGGACAGGTGTGGTCGGGCAGTTCTTC
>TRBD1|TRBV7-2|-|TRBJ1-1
CASSPGGRVRAMNTEAFF
TGTGCCAGCAGCCCAGGGGGTCGGGTCAGGGCCATGAACACTGAAGCTTTCTTT
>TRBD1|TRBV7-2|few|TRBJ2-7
CASSLGQGTYEQYF
TGTGCCAGCAGCTTAGGACAGGGAACCTACGAGCAGTACTTC
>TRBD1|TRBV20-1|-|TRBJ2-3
CSAPGTGIQYF
TGCAGTGCCCCCGGGACAGGGATACAGTATTTT
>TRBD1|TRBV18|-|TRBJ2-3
CASSPQGAVGTDTQYF
TGTGCCAGCTCACCACAGGGGGCAGTCGGCACAGATACGCAGTATTTT
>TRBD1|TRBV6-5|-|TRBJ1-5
CASIQGAWGQPQHF
TGTGCCAGTATACAGGGGGCCTGGGGTCAGCCCCAGCATTTT
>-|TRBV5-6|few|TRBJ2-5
CASSYSGLAAQYF
TGTGCCAGCAGCTATAGCGGACTGGCGGCCCAGTACTTC
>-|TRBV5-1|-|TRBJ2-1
CASSPGGGSYNEQFF
TGCGCCAGCAGCCCCGGAGGAGGCTCCTACAATGAGCAGTTCTTC
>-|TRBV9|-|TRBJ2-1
CASSANNEQFF
TGTGCCAGCAGCGCCAACAATGAGCAGTTCTTC
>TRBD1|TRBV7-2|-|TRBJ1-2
CASSPLGQGPYGYTF
TGTGCCAGCAGTCCCCTGGGACAGGGTCCGTATGGCTACACCTTC
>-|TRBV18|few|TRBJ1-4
CASSPDGANLLFF
TGTGCCAGCTCACCGGATGGGGCCAACCTACTGTTTTTT
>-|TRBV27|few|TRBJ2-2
CASRPPNTGELFF
TGTGCCAGCAGGCCCCCGAACACCGGGGAGCTGTTTTTT
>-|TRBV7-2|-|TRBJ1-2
CASSLEGFTPRNYGYTF
TGTGCCAGCAGCTTAGAGGGTTTTACCCCGAGAAACTATGGCTACACCTTC
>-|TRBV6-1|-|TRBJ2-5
CASSARTRSEETQYF
TGTGCCAGCAGTGCCAGGACCCGATCCGAAGAGACCCAGTACTTC
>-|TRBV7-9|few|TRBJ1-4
CASSAEGIQGEKLFF
TGTGCCAGCAGCGCCGAGGGAATCCAGGGTGAAAAACTGTTTTTT
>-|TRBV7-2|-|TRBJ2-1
CASSLAQSSYNEQFF
TGTGCCAGCAGCTTAGCTCAGAGCTCCTACAATGAGCAGTTCTTC
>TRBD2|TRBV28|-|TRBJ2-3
CASSLLASGDTDTQYF
TGTGCCAGCAGTCTCTTGGCTAGCGGGGACACAGATACGCAGTATTTT